Presented here are 19 T cell receptor beta chains from one specimen sequenced in a study of shared clonotypes between healthy human individuals. Profiled with immunoSEQ multiplex PCR; TCRdb holds only in-frame clones, not every one. The sample includes about 670,000 clones, about two thirds seen only once; the top ten take about 2%. Sequencing used memory CD4+ T cells sorted from blood. Subset here: CD45RA-negative fraction. Receptor source: a young woman in good health.

The chain links TRBV9 to TRBJ2-7; 9 bases line up with TRBD2. The V and J ends lost 2 bases and 2 bases, in that order; junction bases with no gene match: 11. The CDR3 consists of 17 residues. In germline, CDR1 is SGDLS, CDR2 YYNGEE. In DNA, the CDR3 is TGTGCCAGCAGCGTGTCACCCCGAGCGGGAGGTACCTACGAGCAGTACTTC. Translated: CASSVSPRAGGTYEQYF.

At least ten counts were recorded for this clone. The chain combines TRBV5-6 with TRBJ2-5, with D perhaps assigned TRBD1 or TRBD2 (5 bases each). CDR1 is SGHDT and CDR2 is YYEEEE in the germline V gene. There are 15 residues in the CDR3. Trimming stripped 4 bases from V and 6 bases from J, with 19 bases between. CDR3 sequence: CASSGWDGVRKTQYF. The DNA of the CDR3 is TGTGCCAGCAGCGGGTGGGACGGGGTCAGAAAGACCCAGTACTTC.

Here the CDR3 reads CASSLVGGSGQETQYF. CDR3 coding DNA: TGCGCCAGCAGCTTGGTGGGAGGATCGGGTCAAGAGACCCAGTACTTC. This chain links TRBV5-1 with TRBJ2-5; weak D call: TRBD2 (6 bases). The CDR3 is 16 amino acids. V lost 0 bases, J lost 2 bases, and 14 bases lay in between. Per the germline V gene, CDR1 is SGHRS and CDR2 is YFSETQ.

This clone turned up a few times. The chain recombines TRBV5-1 with TRBJ2-5; D may be TRBD1 or TRBD2 (7 bases each). The CDR3 sequence is 15 residues long. Germline CDR1 reads SGHRS; CDR2 reads YFSETQ. Trimming left V 4 bases short and J 5 bases short, with 18 bases between. This CDR3 reads CASSTRQGGAETQYF. CDR3 nucleotide sequence: TGCGCCAGCAGCACTCGACAGGGAGGGGCCGAGACCCAGTACTTC. The whole variable domain, remainder taken from reference TRBV5-1 and TRBJ2-5, is KAGVTQTPRYLIKTRGQQVTLSCSPISGHRSVSWYQQTPGQGLQFLFEYFSETQRNKGNFPGRFSGRQFSNSRSEMNVSTLELGDSALYLCASSTRQGGAETQYFGPGTRLLVL.

The rearrangement uses TRBV19 and TRBJ1-1; D is possibly TRBD1 (6 bases). The germline gives CDR1 LNHDA, CDR2 SQIVND (reference sequence). The CDR3 runs to 15 residues. Trimming cost V 10 bases and J 5 bases, with 23 bases left between them. CDR3 in amino acids: CATERATGFFTEAFF. CDR3 nucleotide sequence: TGTGCCACCGAGCGCGCCACAGGGTTTTTTACTGAAGCTTTCTTT. Complete variable domain (other parts from reference TRBV19 and TRBJ1-1): DGGITQSPKYLFRKEGQNVTLSCEQNLNHDAMYWYRQDPGQGLRLIYYSQIVNDFQKGDIAEGYSVSREKKESFPLTVTSAQKNPTAFYLCATERATGFFTEAFFGQGTRLTVV.

The chain is built from TRBV11-2 and TRBJ2-7; no definite D call. In germline, CDR1 is SGHAT, CDR2 FQNNGV. This CDR3 has 10 amino acids. With 7 bases removed from V and 5 bases from J, the gap between germline ends came to 6 bases. CDR3 nucleotides: TGTGCCAGCACAACGGACGAGCAGTACTTC. Its protein is CASTTDEQYF.

The chain recombines TRBV2 with TRBJ1-4; the D gene is possibly TRBD1 (5 bases). The germline V gene encodes CDR1 SNHLY and CDR2 FYNNEI. V was trimmed by 5 bases and J by 8 bases, leaving 21 bases between them. The CDR3 is 16 amino acids. This CDR3 is CASSSGQGRPAEKLFF. The DNA of the CDR3 is TGTGCCAGCAGTTCCGGCCAGGGACGGCCAGCGGAAAAACTGTTTTTT.

The gene calls are TRBV7-6 and TRBJ2-3; TRBD2 is a possible D gene (5 bases). The CDR3 has 14 residues. Trimming took 11 bases from V and 3 from J, leaving 18 bases between them. CDR1 is SGHVS, CDR2 FNYEAQ, per germline. CDR3 sequence reads: CAPTWGEGTDTQYF. The CDR3 nucleotides read TGTGCCCCAACGTGGGGAGAGGGTACAGATACGCAGTATTTT. Full variable domain (missing parts from reference TRBV7-6 and TRBJ2-3): GAGVSQSPRYKVTKRGQDVALRCDPISGHVSLYWYRQALGQGPEFLTYFNYEAQQDKSGLPNDRFSAERPEGSISTLTIQRTEQRDSAMYRCAPTWGEGTDTQYFGPGTRLTVL.

The chain carries TRBV7-9 and TRBJ1-5; D is perhaps TRBD1 (6 bases). Germline loops: CDR1 SEHNR, CDR2 FQNEAQ (reference sequence). The CDR3 loop spans 14 amino acids. The V end was cut by 2 bases, the J end by 6 bases, with 11 bases between. The CDR3 DNA is TGTGCCAGCAGCTTATCAGGGGTGACTCAGCCCCAGCATTTT. This translates into CASSLSGVTQPQHF. Combining the CDR3 with reference TRBV7-9 and TRBJ1-5 gives the whole variable domain DTGVSQNPRHKITKRGQNVTFRCDPISEHNRLYWYRQTLGQGPEFLTYFQNEAQLEKSRLLSDRFSAERPKGSFSTLEIQRTEQGDSAMYLCASSLSGVTQPQHFGDGTRLSIL.

The chain links TRBV14 to TRBJ2-1; 11 positions agree with TRBD2. The CDR3 extends over 18 amino acids. The germline gives CDR1 SGHDN, CDR2 FVKESK. V dropped 2 bases and J dropped 7; count of bases not matched to a gene: 13. The CDR3 is CASSQRSFLAGGRNEQFF. In nucleotides, the CDR3 is TGTGCCAGCAGCCAACGAAGTTTCCTAGCGGGAGGTAGGAATGAGCAGTTCTTC.

This clone was observed at least ten times. The V call is TRBV14, the J call TRBJ1-4; D gene uncertain. Germline CDR1 and CDR2: SGHDN and FVKESK. The germline V and J ends were trimmed by 9 bases and 11 bases, with 16 bases remaining between them. The CDR3 has 12 amino acids. The DNA for the CDR3 is TGTGCCAGTCGACGGGGTCGCGACAAACTGTTTTTT. Encoded protein: CASRRGRDKLFF.

V is TRBV11-2 and J is TRBJ2-5; TRBD2 matches at 7 bases. The J segment lost 1 base and the V segment lost 7 bases, leaving 6 bases of the junction unmatched. CDR3 length: 14 amino acids. CDR1 is SGHAT and CDR2 is FQNNGV in the germline V gene. CDR3 coding DNA: TGTGCCAGCACCCCCCTAGCGGTCCAAGAGACCCAGTACTTC. Translating gives CASTPLAVQETQYF.

The count of this clone is one. The rearrangement joins TRBV25-1 to TRBJ2-6; 9 positions match TRBD1. V was clipped by 10 bases and J by 4 bases; unmatched bases: 17. This CDR3 comprises 18 residues. Per germline, CDR1 MGHDK and CDR2 SYGVNS. The CDR3 bases are TGTGCCACCGAACAGGGGGCGGGTGGAATCGTGGGGGCCAACGTCCTGACTTTC. Amino acid sequence: CATEQGAGGIVGANVLTF.

The rearrangement links TRBV4-2 to TRBJ2-3; 7 bases align to TRBD2. CDR3 size: 16 residues. In germline, CDR1 is LGHNA, CDR2 YNFKEQ. The junction had 13 bases not matched to a gene; V was cut back by 4 bases and J by 6 bases. CDR3 coding DNA: TGTGCCAGCAGCCCAGGCGGGCTAGCGGCGAGGGATACGCAGTATTTT. Its protein product is CASSPGGLAARDTQYF.

This clone came up once. J is TRBJ2-1 and V is TRBV7-3, with D possibly being TRBD2 (6 bases). This CDR3 contains 15 residues. Per the germline V gene, CDR1 is SGHTA and CDR2 is FQGTGA. The V end lost 2 bases, the J end lost 1 base, and 9 bases lay between the germline ends. The CDR3 region is CASSLQLASYNEQFF. Here the CDR3 DNA reads TGTGCCAGCAGCTTACAACTAGCTTCCTACAATGAGCAGTTCTTC.

This chain links TRBV18 with TRBJ1-4; no definite D call. The CDR3 extends over 13 amino acids. Trimming pared 2 bases from V and 4 bases from J, leaving 5 bases between. Germline V gene lookup returns CDR1 KGHSH and CDR2 LQKENI. The CDR3 spells CASSPMDNEKLFF. The CDR3 nucleotides read TGTGCCAGCTCACCAATGGATAATGAAAAACTGTTTTTT. The entire variable domain, with the rest obtained from reference TRBV18 and TRBJ1-4, is as follows: NAGVMQNPRHLVRRRGQEARLRCSPMKGHSHVYWYRQLPEEGLKFMVYLQKENIIDESGMPKERFSAEFPKEGPSILRIQQVVRGDSAAYFCASSPMDNEKLFFGSGTQLSVL.

The V and J genes are TRBV6-1 and TRBJ2-1, with 9 bases fitting TRBD2. The CDR3 contains 17 residues. Germline CDR1 reads MNHNS; CDR2 reads SASEGT. V dropped 4 bases and J dropped 1; count of bases not matched to a gene: 8. The CDR3 is CASSGSGAGGSYNEQFF. CDR3 bases: TGTGCCAGCAGTGGTTCAGGAGCGGGGGGTTCCTACAATGAGCAGTTCTTC.

Details on this clone: Other DNA sequences in this sample translate to the same CDR3. The rearrangement uses TRBV5-1 and TRBJ1-1; a possible D gene is TRBD1 (5 bases). CDR3 length: 14 amino acids. V was shortened by 0 bases and J by 1 base, with 7 bases between the two germline ends. Germline assignment: CDR1 SGHRS and CDR2 YFSETQ. This CDR3 reads CASSLAGGNTEAFF. CDR3 nucleotides: TGCGCCAGCAGCTTGGCCGGGGGGAACACTGAAGCTTTCTTT.

This clone was seen at least ten times. The chain employs TRBV5-1 and TRBJ1-4, with no clear D. CDR1 is SGHRS, CDR2 YFSETQ, per germline. V lost 3 bases and J 4 bases, leaving 10 bases between the germline ends. This CDR3 has 14 amino acids. This CDR3 is CASSSQDFNEKLFF. CDR3 in DNA: TGCGCCAGCAGCTCTCAGGATTTTAATGAAAAACTGTTTTTT. Combining the CDR3 with reference TRBV5-1 and TRBJ1-4 gives the whole variable domain KAGVTQTPRYLIKTRGQQVTLSCSPISGHRSVSWYQQTPGQGLQFLFEYFSETQRNKGNFPGRFSGRQFSNSRSEMNVSTLELGDSALYLCASSSQDFNEKLFFGSGTQLSVL.